What follows is one TCR beta chain and its context. Antigen: not known. The data originate from a study of T cell repertoires in cytomegalovirus infection. At the level of the study: An indication of both CMV infection and matching HLA type came from public TCR beta signatures.

TCRdb analysed the reads with MiXCR anew, one entry per CDR3 protein. The sample has 800,000 to 950,000 distinct CDR3 sequences, less than 35% seen once. V was clipped by 4 bases and J by 6 bases, with 24 bases between them. CDR1 is MNHEY and CDR2 is SVGAGI in the germline V gene. The CDR3 extends over 17 amino acids. Overall study results and limits: The cumulative frequency of public TCR beta families identified carriers of CMV plus the relevant HLA.

This TCR came from a human donor in good health (CMV status not recorded). Some clones in this sample may be carry-over from other donors' samples. The chain uses TRBV6-5 and TRBJ1-2, with D tentatively TRBD1 (5 bases). The material was cultured CD8+ T cells from PBMCs, obtained from culture after CMV antigen stimulation. CDR3 residues: CASSSVDGPGDRNGYTF. In nucleotides, the CDR3 is TGTGCCAGCAGTTCCGTCGATGGACCGGGGGATCGAAATGGCTACACCTTC.